One and the same sample provided the 10 T cell receptor beta chains below, sequenced in a study of T-cell reconstitution after alpha-beta-depleted transplantation in children. Unique molecular identifiers were used to barcode this TCRbeta library. MiXCR, applied by TCRdb to the PCR reads, yields one record per CDR3 protein. The table records 81,000 or so distinct CDR3 sequences, around 15% of them present only once. The input for sequencing was PBMCs, mostly from graft donor cells, taken 180 days after TCRalphabeta/CD19-depleted stem cell transplant. The receptor source for this set is a male patient between 2 and 10 years old who had a stem cell transplant for acute lymphoblastic leukemia, so the T cells may come from the graft donor.

At least ten counts were recorded for this clonotype. This rearrangement joins TRBV4-1 to TRBJ2-1, with D perhaps matching TRBD2 (5 bases). CDR1 and CDR2 from the germline V gene are MGHRA and YSYEKL. CDR3 length: 16 residues. Deletions cut 4 bases from V and 2 bases from J, with 15 bases between. The CDR3 coding sequence is TGCGCCAGCAGCCCCCGGGGTCCCGAGGCCTACAATGAGCAGTTCTTC. Translating it yields CASSPRGPEAYNEQFF.

The chain joins TRBV7-2 to TRBJ1-1; D perhaps matches TRBD1 (6 bases). CDR1 is SGHTA, CDR2 FQGNSA, per germline. V lost 1 base to trimming and J lost 11 bases, with 11 bases between them. The CDR3 sequence is 12 residues long. This CDR3 is CASSLVQGRAFF. CDR3 coding DNA: TGTGCCAGCAGCTTAGTTCAGGGGAGGGCTTTCTTT.

This clonotype occurred a few times. This sequence joins TRBV7-9 and TRBJ2-1; 7 nucleotides match TRBD2. Germline V CDR1 and CDR2: SEHNR, FQNEAQ (reference sequence). The V segment lost 7 bases and the J segment 0 bases; nucleotides outside the gene matches: 6. The CDR3 covers 15 residues. In DNA, the CDR3 is TGTGCCAGCAAAAAGCGGGGACCCTCCTACAATGAGCAGTTCTTC. It specifies CASKKRGPSYNEQFF.

V usage is TRBV12-3 or TRBV12-4 and J usage is TRBJ2-1; D not resolved. CDR3 length equals 15 residues. The germline V and J ends were trimmed by 3 bases and 1 base, with 10 bases remaining between them. CDR3 sequence reads: CASSLFGRSYNEQFF. The CDR3 DNA reads TGTGCCAGCAGTTTGTTTGGTCGTTCCTACAATGAGCAGTTCTTC.

This clonotype was seen many times. The CDR3: CASSFWAGGDEQYF. DNA of the CDR3: TGTGCCAGCAGCTTTTGGGCAGGGGGCGACGAGCAGTACTTC. The chain is built from TRBV5-6 and TRBJ2-7, with TRBD1 identical over 8 bases. Germline CDR1 SGHDT, CDR2 YYEEEE. CDR3 length: 14 amino acids. V trimming: 2 bases; J trimming: 5 bases; junction bases outside the gene matches: 6.

This clonotype was observed at least ten times. The rearrangement joins TRBV9 to TRBJ2-7; a possible D gene is TRBD2 (6 bases). Germline V gene data show CDR1 as SGDLS and CDR2 as YYNGEE. The V end lost 3 bases, the J end lost 9 bases, and 13 bases lay between the germline ends. This CDR3 comprises 12 residues. The DNA of the CDR3 is TGTGCCAGCAGCGCCGCCGGGACTTTGCAGTACTTC. Amino acids: CASSAAGTLQYF.

The chain couples TRBV28 to TRBJ2-3; D might be TRBD2 (5 bases). CDR1 and CDR2 (germline): MDHEN, SYDVKM. The V end was cut by 7 bases, the J end by 6 bases, with 17 bases between. The CDR3 is 14 amino acids. The CDR3 bases are TGTGCCAGCACCCTCTCGAAAGAGGGCGATACGCAGTATTTT. Its translation is CASTLSKEGDTQYF.

This chain connects TRBV2 to TRBJ2-1; tentative D call: TRBD1 (6 bases). Germline CDR1 reads SNHLY; CDR2 reads FYNNEI. The CDR3 covers 16 residues. The V end lost 5 bases, the J end lost 4 bases, and 18 bases lay between the germline ends. The CDR3 reads CASSWTEHNLYNEQFF. In DNA, the CDR3 is TGTGCCAGCAGTTGGACAGAGCACAATCTTTACAATGAGCAGTTCTTC. The complete variable domain, with remaining parts taken from reference TRBV2 and TRBJ2-1, reads EPEVTQTPSHQVTQMGQEVILRCVPISNHLYFYWYRQILGQKVEFLVSFYNNEISEKSEIFDDQFSVERPDGSNFTLKIRSTKLEDSAMYFCASSWTEHNLYNEQFFGPGTRLTVL.

This clonotype was detected a few times. J is TRBJ2-2 and V is TRBV20-1; 10 nucleotides match TRBD1. Per the germline V gene, CDR1 is DFQATT and CDR2 is SNEGSKA (reference sequence). This CDR3 region has 14 residues. Trimming took 1 base from V and 5 from J; bases not matched to a gene: 1. In nucleotides, the CDR3 is TGCAGTGCTAGAGTGGACAGGGGGACCGGGGAGCTGTTTTTT. Its protein product is CSARVDRGTGELFF.

The rearrangement links TRBV6-1 to TRBJ2-2, with 8 bases that match TRBD1. Looked up from germline, CDR1 is MNHNS and CDR2 is SASEGT. V gave up 7 bases and J gave up 7 bases; unmatched junction bases: 5. CDR3 length: 13 residues. The CDR3 reads CASTTDRVGELFF. The CDR3 coding sequence is TGTGCCAGCACCACGGACAGGGTCGGGGAGCTGTTTTTT.